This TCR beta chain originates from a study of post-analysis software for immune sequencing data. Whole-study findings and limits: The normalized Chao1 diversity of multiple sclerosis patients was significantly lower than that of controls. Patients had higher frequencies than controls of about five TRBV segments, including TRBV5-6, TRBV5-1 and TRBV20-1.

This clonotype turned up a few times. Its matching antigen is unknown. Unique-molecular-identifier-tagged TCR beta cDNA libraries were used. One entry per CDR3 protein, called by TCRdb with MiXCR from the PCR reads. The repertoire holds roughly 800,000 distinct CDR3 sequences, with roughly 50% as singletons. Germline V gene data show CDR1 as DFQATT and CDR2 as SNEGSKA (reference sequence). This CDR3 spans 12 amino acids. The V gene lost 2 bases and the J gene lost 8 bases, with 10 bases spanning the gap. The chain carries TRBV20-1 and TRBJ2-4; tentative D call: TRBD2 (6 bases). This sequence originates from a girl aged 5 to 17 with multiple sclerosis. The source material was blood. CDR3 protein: CSARQWGDIQYF. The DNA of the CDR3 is TGCAGTGCTAGACAGTGGGGGGACATTCAGTACTTC.